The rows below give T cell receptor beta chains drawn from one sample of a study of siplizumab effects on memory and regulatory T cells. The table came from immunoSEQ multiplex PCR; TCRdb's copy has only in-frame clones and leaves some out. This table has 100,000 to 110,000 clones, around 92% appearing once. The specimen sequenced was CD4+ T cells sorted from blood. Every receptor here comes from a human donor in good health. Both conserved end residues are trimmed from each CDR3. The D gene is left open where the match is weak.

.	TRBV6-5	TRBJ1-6	ASTLRGKNSPLH
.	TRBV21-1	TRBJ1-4	ARGQVEKLF
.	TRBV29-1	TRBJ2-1	SVEGPPVF
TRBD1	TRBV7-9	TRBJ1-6	ASSSTRTGGNSPLH
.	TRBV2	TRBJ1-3	ARSRRTGNTIY
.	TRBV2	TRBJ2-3	ASNKRGTLSDTQY
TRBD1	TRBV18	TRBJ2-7	ASSTRDRGEQY
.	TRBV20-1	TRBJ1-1	SARSRTEAF
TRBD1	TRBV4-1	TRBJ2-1	ASSQGDRANEQF
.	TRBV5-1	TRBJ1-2	ASSSDVGGYGYT
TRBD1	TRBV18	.	ASSPGTGGEQY
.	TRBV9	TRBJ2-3	ASSVGPTDTQY
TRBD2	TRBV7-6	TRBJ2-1	ASSSGSGGYNEQF
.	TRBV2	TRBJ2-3	ASGRGGTDTQY
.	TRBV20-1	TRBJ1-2	SASASYGYT
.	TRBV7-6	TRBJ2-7	ASSSLYRTSVYEQY
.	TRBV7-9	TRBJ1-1	ASSSPRRFMNTEAF
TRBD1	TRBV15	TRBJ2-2	ATSREQGHNTGELF
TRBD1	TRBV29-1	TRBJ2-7	SVDRDRGTYEQY
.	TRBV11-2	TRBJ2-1	ASSPTQVLGGRFNEQF
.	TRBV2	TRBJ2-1	ASTLQGVGSYNEQF
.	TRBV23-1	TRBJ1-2	ASSSPPGGDLINYGYT
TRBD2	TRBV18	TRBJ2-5	ASSPLAGVTETQY
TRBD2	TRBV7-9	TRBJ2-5	ASSLRGGGASETQY
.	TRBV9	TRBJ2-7	ASSVGGSLQKQY
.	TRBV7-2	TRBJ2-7	ASSLGGAGEQY
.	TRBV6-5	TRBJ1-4	ASSYSGVDEKLF
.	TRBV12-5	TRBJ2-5	ASGSISWETQY
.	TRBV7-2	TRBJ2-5	ASGLRQETQY
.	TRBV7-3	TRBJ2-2	ASSFLGVNTGELF
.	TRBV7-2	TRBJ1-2	ASSSPGPTYGYT
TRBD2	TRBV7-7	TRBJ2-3	ASSLLAGSTDTQY
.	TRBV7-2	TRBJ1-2	ASGGSTYFEYGYT
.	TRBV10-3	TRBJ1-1	AIRSSGTNTEAF
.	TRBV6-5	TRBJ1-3	ASSYAVSGNTIY
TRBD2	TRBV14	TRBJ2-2	ASSTSANTGELF
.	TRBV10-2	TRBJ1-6	ASSRAQSPLH
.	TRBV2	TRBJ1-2	ASSPTGFFYGYT
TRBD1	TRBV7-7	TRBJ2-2	ASSSGQGENPGELF
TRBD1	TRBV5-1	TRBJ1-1	ASSLKGTGGRTEAF
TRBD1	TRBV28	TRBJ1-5	ASSFRRGDQPQH
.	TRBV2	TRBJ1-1	ASSYAGEAF
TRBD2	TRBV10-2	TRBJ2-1	ASFGLAGGNEQF
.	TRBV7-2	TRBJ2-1	ASSSSVYHYNEQF
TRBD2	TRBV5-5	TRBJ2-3	ASSRAGGAGGTDTQY
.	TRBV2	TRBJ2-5	ASLFQETQY
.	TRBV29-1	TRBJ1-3	SVSMSDASSGNTIY
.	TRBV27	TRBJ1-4	ASMRGPNEKLF
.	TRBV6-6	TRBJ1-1	ASSYSPSQNTEAF
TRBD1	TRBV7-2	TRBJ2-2	ASKGTANTGELF
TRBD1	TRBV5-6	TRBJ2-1	ASSSGTGGPNEQF
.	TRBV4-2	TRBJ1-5	ASSQSEGRREPQH
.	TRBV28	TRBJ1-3	ASSEQGSGNTIY
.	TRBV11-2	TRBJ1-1	ASLGVRRNTEAF